Included here is one T cell receptor beta chain sequence, with context. The target of this receptor is not known. Per-base qualities were not stored, and no clone one base away is much larger. The CDR3 regions of human TCRbeta chains were analyzed by immunosequencing. The original pipeline was this. TCRs in the repertoires were matched against a reference library of SARS-CoV-2-specific TCRs that had been generated with the MIRA antigen-specificity platform. Breadth was defined as the fraction of unique TCRs that were SARS-CoV-2-associated, and depth was defined as the fraction of total T cells that were SARS-CoV-2-associated. Each spike-specific TCR was assigned to its reactive spike region and to a CD4 or CD8 class using the MIRA data. Log10-transformed breadth and depth values were compared by one-way ANOVA with Sidak's multiple comparisons tests. Imported from immuneACCESS, the table was reduced by TCRdb to in-frame sequences with V and J called. These copies leave out some clones; in studies compared against another copy, an unresolved V gene accounts for under half, and the cause of the remainder is not known. The V and J calls and clone size come from that table; D and trimming were worked out from the DNA. Within this sample are 110,000 or so clones, with 88% of them counted one time only. The top ten clonotypes cover around 8.4% of the sample.

This specimen's time point label, per the study, means: baseline before first vaccination. Vaccinee samples were obtained from the UK trials COV001 and COV002, which included a single-blind randomized controlled phase 2/3 trial of AZD1222 (ChAdOx1 nCoV-19) in healthy adults. For TCRbeta chain sequencing, PBMC samples were collected from trial participants at day 0 and at day 28 after the second dose. V is cut by 4 bases and J by 2 bases, and the space between the germline ends is 12 bases. Per the germline V gene (reference sequence), LNHDA is the CDR1 and SQIVND is the CDR2. Reading from cysteine to phenylalanine, the CDR3 counts 14 amino acids. This entry keeps only the CDR3 DNA: 42 bases, framed from base 1. This sample is drawn from a study of T cell responses to AZD1222 COVID-19 vaccine (TCRdb year 2021). About the investigation overall: Because spike-specific TCR depth and breadth did not differ between the two schedules, AZD1222 recipients who got a second dose at roughly 4 weeks were pooled with those who got a second dose at roughly 12 weeks. A total of about 240 trial participants underwent TCR sequencing, of whom about 210 received two doses of AZD1222 and 26 received two doses of the MenACWY control vaccine. Trial participants were enrolled into age subgroups of 18-55, 56-69 and 70-plus years, which contained roughly 150, 30 and 60 TCR-sequenced participants, respectively.

The paper as a whole reports these results and caveats: Because no day 14 peak-response samples were available, repertoires were characterized only after the peak T cell response. A significant rise in spike-specific TCR breadth and depth was observed after two AZD1222 doses relative to day 0 and relative to MenACWY recipients. In the small 56-69-year group, the increase in depth fell short of significance, most likely because of low power. The whole spike protein was spanned by vaccine-associated CD4 TCRs, and dominant responses were seen in regions 160-218 and 743-854. Most participants were white British and females outnumbered males, and the authors suggested that clonal diversity may have been underestimated. Conclusions about previously exposed vaccinees are limited because only five to seven AZD1222 recipients were SARS-CoV-2 seropositive at baseline. Nearly half of unique spike-specific TCRs reportedly recognized epitopes outside regions mutated in the B.1.351 and B.1.1.7 variants.

This chain is built from TRBV19 and TRBJ2-7; TRBD2 could be the D gene, as 6 bases match. The clonotype was recovered from an adult in good health. Sequencing was performed on peripheral blood, taken on day 0 of AZD1222 vaccination. The encoded CDR3 is CASSTDYPPYEQYF. The nucleotide sequence is TGTGCCAGTAGTACGGACTACCCGCCCTACGAGCAGTACTTC.